A selection of T cell receptor beta chains follows, all from one sample in a study of persistence of HIV-infected CD4 T cells. Their recognized antigens are unknown. Using immunoSEQ multiplex PCR, the repertoire was profiled, and TCRdb retains in-frame clones only, with some absent. In the table there are 35,000 or so clones, 70% to 90% of which are singletons. The sample here was cultured CD4+ T cells from PBMCs, taken from a patient who received antiretroviral therapy. Source of these receptors: an adult with HIV. The donor label of this sample is uncertain. Both conserved end residues are part of each CDR3. The order of the fields is clone size, D gene, V gene, J gene, CDR3 protein, CDR3 DNA. A D gene is named only where the DNA matches it firmly. The listing skips clone size in some rows; elsewhere it reads once, few, many or a size class.

abundance: .; d_gene: .; v_gene: TRBV6-5; j_gene: TRBJ2-7; CDR3aa: CASSYSRESYEQYF; CDR3nt: TGTGCCAGCAGTTACTCCCGGGAAAGTTACGAGCAGTACTTC
abundance: .; d_gene: .; v_gene: TRBV21-1; j_gene: TRBJ2-7; CDR3aa: CASEPRGCEQYF; CDR3nt: TGTGCCAGCGAGCCCCGGGGCTGCGAGCAGTACTTC
abundance: .; d_gene: .; v_gene: TRBV6-5; j_gene: TRBJ2-7; CDR3aa: CASSYTPDYEQYF; CDR3nt: TGTGCCAGCAGTTACACCCCCGACTACGAGCAGTACTTC
abundance: .; d_gene: .; v_gene: TRBV5-5; j_gene: TRBJ1-1; CDR3aa: CASSTAGDTEAFF; CDR3nt: TGTGCCAGCAGTACTGCAGGGGATACTGAAGCTTTCTTT
abundance: .; d_gene: .; v_gene: TRBV27; j_gene: TRBJ2-7; CDR3aa: CASSLWRPPRQNYEQYF; CDR3nt: TGTGCCAGCAGTTTATGGAGGCCCCCGAGGCAAAACTACGAGCAGTACTTC
abundance: .; d_gene: TRBD1; v_gene: TRBV24-1; j_gene: TRBJ2-1; CDR3aa: CATSAGQGFDEQFF; CDR3nt: TGTGCCACCAGTGCGGGACAGGGGTTTGATGAGCAGTTCTTC
abundance: .; d_gene: TRBD2; v_gene: TRBV18; j_gene: TRBJ2-3; CDR3aa: CASSNSVAGTDTQYF; CDR3nt: TGTGCCAGCTCAAACTCGGTAGCGGGGACAGATACGCAGTATTTT
abundance: few; d_gene: TRBD1; v_gene: TRBV28; j_gene: TRBJ1-6; CDR3aa: CASFPRDRGLSPLHF; CDR3nt: TGTGCCAGCTTCCCAAGGGACAGGGGGCTTTCACCCCTCCACTTT
abundance: medium-sized; d_gene: TRBD1; v_gene: TRBV5-1; j_gene: TRBJ1-2; CDR3aa: CASSLQQGEGYTF; CDR3nt: TGCGCCAGCAGCTTGCAACAGGGGGAAGGCTACACCTTC
abundance: .; d_gene: TRBD1; v_gene: TRBV7-9; j_gene: TRBJ1-1; CDR3aa: CASSLQGGSTEAFF; CDR3nt: TGTGCCAGCAGCTTACAGGGGGGGAGCACTGAAGCTTTCTTT
abundance: few; d_gene: TRBD1; v_gene: TRBV10-1; j_gene: TRBJ2-4; CDR3aa: CASSEFRDRGIQYF; CDR3nt: TGCGCCAGCAGTGAGTTCCGGGACAGGGGGATTCAGTACTTC
abundance: .; d_gene: .; v_gene: TRBV5-1; j_gene: TRBJ2-5; CDR3aa: CASSEEETQYF; CDR3nt: TGCGCCAGCAGCGAGGAAGAGACCCAGTACTTC
abundance: once; d_gene: .; v_gene: TRBV15; j_gene: TRBJ2-7; CDR3aa: CATSRDRGPYEQYF; CDR3nt: TGTGCCACCAGCAGAGATCGGGGGCCCTACGAGCAGTACTTC
abundance: .; d_gene: .; v_gene: TRBV2; j_gene: TRBJ1-2; CDR3aa: CASSPIYGYTF; CDR3nt: TGTGCCAGCAGTCCCATTTATGGCTACACCTTC
abundance: .; d_gene: TRBD2; v_gene: TRBV7-9; j_gene: TRBJ2-2; CDR3aa: CASSSLAGGLYAGELFF; CDR3nt: TGTGCCAGCAGCTCCTTAGCGGGGGGGCTTTATGCCGGGGAGCTGTTTTTT
abundance: .; d_gene: TRBD2; v_gene: TRBV5-1; j_gene: TRBJ2-1; CDR3aa: CASTVAGYSYNEQFF; CDR3nt: TGCGCCAGCACCGTAGCGGGGTACTCCTACAATGAGCAGTTCTTC
abundance: few; d_gene: TRBD1; v_gene: TRBV29-1; j_gene: TRBJ1-1; CDR3aa: CSAGQGGDTEAFF; CDR3nt: TGCAGCGCTGGACAGGGAGGGGACACTGAAGCTTTCTTT
abundance: .; d_gene: TRBD1; v_gene: TRBV7-9; j_gene: TRBJ2-2; CDR3aa: CASSYGQGETGELFF; CDR3nt: TGTGCCAGCAGTTACGGACAGGGGGAAACCGGGGAGCTGTTTTTT